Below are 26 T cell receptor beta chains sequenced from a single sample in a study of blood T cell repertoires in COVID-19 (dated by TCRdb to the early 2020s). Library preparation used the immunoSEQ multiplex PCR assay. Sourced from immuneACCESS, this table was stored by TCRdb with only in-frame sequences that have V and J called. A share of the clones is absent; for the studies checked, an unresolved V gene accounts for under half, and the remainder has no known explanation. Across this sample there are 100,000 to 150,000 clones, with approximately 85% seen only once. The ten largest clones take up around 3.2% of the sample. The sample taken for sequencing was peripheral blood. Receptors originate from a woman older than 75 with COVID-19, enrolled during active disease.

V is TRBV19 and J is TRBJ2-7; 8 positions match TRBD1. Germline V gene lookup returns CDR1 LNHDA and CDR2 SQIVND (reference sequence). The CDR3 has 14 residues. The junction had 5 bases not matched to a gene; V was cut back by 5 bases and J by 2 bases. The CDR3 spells CASSYGTGAYEQYF. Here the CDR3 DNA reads TGTGCCAGTAGTTATGGGACAGGTGCCTACGAGCAGTACTTC. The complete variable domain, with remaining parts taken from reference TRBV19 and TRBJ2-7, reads DGGITQSPKYLFRKEGQNVTLSCEQNLNHDAMYWYRQDPGQGLRLIYYSQIVNDFQKGDIAEGYSVSREKKESFPLTVTSAQKNPTAFYLCASSYGTGAYEQYFGPGTRLTVT.

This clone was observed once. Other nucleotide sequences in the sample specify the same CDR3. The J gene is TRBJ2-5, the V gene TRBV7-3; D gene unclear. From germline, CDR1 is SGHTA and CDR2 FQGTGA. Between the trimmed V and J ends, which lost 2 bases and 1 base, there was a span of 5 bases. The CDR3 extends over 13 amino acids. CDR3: CASSLGPQETQYF. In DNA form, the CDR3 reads TGTGCCAGCAGCTTAGGCCCCCAAGAGACCCAGTACTTC.

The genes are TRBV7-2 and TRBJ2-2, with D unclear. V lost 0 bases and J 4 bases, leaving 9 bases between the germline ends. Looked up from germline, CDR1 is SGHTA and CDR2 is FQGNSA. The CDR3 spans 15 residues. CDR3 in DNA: TGTGCCAGCAGCTTAGCGGTACAGTCCACCGGGGAGCTGTTTTTT. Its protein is CASSLAVQSTGELFF.

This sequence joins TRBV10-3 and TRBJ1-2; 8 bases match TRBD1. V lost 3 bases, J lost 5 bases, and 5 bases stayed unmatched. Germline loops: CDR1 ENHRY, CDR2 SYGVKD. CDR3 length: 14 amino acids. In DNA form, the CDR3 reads TGTGCCATCAGTGATCGACAGGGGTTTTATGGCTACACCTTC. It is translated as CAISDRQGFYGYTF.

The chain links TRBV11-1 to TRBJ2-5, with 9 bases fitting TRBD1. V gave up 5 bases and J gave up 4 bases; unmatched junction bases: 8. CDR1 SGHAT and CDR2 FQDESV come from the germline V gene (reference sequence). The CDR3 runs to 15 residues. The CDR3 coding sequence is TGTGCCAGCAGCCCGTCGGACAGGGGAAGAGAGACCCAGTACTTC. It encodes CASSPSDRGRETQYF. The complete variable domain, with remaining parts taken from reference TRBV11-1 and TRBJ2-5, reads EAEVAQSPRYKITEKSQAVAFWCDPISGHATLYWYRQILGQGPELLVQFQDESVVDDSQLPKDRFSAERLKGVDSTLKIQPAELGDSAMYLCASSPSDRGRETQYFGPGTRLLVL.

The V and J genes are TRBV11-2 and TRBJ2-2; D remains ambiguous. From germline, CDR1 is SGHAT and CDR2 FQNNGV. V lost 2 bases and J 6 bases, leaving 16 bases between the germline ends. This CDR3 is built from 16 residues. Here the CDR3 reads CASSLSQTFHAGELFF. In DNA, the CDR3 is TGTGCCAGCAGCTTATCCCAGACATTCCACGCCGGGGAGCTGTTTTTT. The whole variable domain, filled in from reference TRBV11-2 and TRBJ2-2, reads EAGVAQSPRYKIIEKRQSVAFWCNPISGHATLYWYQQILGQGPKLLIQFQNNGVVDDSQLPKDRFSAERLKGVDSTLKIQPAKLEDSAVYLCASSLSQTFHAGELFFGEGSRLTVL.

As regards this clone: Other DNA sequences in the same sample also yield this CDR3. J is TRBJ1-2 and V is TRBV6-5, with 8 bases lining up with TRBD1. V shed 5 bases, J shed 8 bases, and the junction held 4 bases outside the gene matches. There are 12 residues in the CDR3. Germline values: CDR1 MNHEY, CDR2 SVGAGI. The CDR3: CASSRTGFGYTF. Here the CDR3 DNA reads TGTGCCAGCAGTCGGACAGGGTTCGGCTACACCTTC.

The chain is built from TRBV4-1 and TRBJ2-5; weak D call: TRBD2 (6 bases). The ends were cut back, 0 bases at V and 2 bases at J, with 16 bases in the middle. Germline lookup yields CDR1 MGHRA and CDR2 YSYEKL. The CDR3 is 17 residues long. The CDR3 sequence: CASSQDPPGLLQETQYF. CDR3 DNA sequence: TGCGCCAGCAGCCAAGATCCCCCGGGACTGTTACAAGAGACCCAGTACTTC.

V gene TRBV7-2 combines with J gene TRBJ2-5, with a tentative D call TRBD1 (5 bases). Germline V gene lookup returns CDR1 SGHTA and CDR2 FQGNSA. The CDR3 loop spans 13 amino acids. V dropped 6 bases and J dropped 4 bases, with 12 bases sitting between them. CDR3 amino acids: CASSLGVLETQYF. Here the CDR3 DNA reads TGTGCCAGCAGTCTAGGGGTACTAGAGACCCAGTACTTC.

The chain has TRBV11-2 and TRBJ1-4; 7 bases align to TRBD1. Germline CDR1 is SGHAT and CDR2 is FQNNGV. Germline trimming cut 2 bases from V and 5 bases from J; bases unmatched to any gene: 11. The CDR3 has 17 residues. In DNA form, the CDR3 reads TGTGCCAGCAGCTTACGCTCCGGGACAGCCGAAAATGAAAAACTGTTTTTT. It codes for CASSLRSGTAENEKLFF.

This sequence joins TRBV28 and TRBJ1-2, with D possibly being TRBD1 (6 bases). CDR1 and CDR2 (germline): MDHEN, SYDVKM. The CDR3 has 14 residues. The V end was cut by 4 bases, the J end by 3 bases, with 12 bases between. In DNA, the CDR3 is TGTGCCAGCAGTTCCTCACAGGGCTACTATGGCTACACCTTC. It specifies CASSSSQGYYGYTF.

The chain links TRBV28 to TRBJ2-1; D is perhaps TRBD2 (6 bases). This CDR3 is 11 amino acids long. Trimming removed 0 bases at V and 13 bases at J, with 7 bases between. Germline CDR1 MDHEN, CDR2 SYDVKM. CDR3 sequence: CASSLWGGQFF. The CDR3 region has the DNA TGTGCCAGCAGTTTATGGGGAGGACAGTTCTTC.

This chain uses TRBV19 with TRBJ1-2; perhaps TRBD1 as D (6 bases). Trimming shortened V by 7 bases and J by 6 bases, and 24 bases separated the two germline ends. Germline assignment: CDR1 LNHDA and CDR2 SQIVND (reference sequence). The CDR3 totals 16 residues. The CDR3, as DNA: TGTGCCAGTACCAGATCAGCCGGGACAAAAAGGGATGGCTACACCTTC. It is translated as CASTRSAGTKRDGYTF.

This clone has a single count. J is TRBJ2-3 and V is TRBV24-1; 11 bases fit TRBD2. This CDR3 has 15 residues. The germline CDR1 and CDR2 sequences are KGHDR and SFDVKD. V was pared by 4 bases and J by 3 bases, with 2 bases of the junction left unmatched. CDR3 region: CATSEVAGGTDTQYF. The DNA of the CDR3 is TGTGCCACCAGTGAAGTAGCGGGAGGGACAGATACGCAGTATTTT.

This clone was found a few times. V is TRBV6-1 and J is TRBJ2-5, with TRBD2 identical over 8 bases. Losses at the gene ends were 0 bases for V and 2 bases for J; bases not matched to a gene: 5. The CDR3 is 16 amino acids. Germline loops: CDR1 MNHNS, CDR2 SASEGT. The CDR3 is CASSEAGLGVQETQYF. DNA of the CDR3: TGTGCCAGCAGTGAAGCGGGACTAGGGGTACAAGAGACCCAGTACTTC.

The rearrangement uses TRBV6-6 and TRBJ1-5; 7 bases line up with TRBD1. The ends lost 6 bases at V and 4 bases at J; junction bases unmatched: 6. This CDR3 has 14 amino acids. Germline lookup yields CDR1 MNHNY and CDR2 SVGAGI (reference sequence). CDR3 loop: CASSPPGGNQPQHF. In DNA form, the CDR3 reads TGTGCCAGCAGCCCACCAGGGGGGAATCAGCCCCAGCATTTT.

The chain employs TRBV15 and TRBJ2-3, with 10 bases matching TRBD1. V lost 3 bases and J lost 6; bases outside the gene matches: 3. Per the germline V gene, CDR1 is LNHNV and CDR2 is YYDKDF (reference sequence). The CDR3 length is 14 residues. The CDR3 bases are TGTGCCACCAGCAGGGACAGGGGGTTCGATACGCAGTATTTT. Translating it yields CATSRDRGFDTQYF.

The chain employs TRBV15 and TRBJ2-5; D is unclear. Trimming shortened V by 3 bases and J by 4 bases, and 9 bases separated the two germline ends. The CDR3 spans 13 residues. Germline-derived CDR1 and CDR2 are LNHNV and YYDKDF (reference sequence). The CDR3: CATSRGPIETQYF. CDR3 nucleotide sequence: TGTGCCACCAGCAGGGGCCCGATAGAGACCCAGTACTTC.

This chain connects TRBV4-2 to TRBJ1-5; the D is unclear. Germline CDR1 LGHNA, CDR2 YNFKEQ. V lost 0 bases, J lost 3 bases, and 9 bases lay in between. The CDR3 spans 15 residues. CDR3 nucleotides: TGTGCCAGCAGCCAAGATTCGGGAAACAATCAGCCCCAGCATTTT. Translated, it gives CASSQDSGNNQPQHF.

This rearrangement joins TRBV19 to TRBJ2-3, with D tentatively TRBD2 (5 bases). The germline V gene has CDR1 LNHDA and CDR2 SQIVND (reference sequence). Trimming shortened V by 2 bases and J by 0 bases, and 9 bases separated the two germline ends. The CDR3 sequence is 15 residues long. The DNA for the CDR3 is TGTGCCAGTAGTATACACGGGATTAGCACAGATACGCAGTATTTT. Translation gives CASSIHGISTDTQYF.

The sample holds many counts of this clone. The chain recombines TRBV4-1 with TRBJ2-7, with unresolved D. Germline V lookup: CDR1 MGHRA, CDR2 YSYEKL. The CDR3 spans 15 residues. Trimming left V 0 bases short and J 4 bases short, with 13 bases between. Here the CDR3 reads CASSQDPPPYYEQYF. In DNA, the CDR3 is TGCGCCAGCAGCCAAGATCCCCCTCCCTATTACGAGCAGTACTTC.

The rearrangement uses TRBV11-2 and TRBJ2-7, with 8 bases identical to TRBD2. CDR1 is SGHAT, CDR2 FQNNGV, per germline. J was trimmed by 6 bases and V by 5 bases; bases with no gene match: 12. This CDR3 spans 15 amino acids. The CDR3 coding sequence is TGTGCCAGCAGCACACTCCCGACTAGCGCCATCGAGCAGTACTTC. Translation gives CASSTLPTSAIEQYF.

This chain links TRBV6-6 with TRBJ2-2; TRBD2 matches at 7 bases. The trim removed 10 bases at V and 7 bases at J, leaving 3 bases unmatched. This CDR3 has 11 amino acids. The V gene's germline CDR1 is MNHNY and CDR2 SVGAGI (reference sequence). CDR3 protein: CAIGGGGELFF. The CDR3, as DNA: TGTGCCATTGGGGGGGGCGGGGAGCTGTTTTTT.

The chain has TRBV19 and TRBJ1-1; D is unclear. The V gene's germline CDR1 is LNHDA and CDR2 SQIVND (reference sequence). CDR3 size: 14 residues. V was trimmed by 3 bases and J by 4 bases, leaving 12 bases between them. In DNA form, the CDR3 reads TGTGCCAGTAGTATGACCCCGGGGAGCACTGAAGCTTTCTTT. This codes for CASSMTPGSTEAFF.

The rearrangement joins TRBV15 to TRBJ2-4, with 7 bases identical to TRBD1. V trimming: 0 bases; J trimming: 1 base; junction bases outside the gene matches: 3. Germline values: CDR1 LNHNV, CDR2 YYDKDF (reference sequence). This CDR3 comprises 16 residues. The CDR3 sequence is CATSRDRGGAKNIQYF. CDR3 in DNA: TGTGCCACCAGCAGAGATCGAGGGGGCGCCAAAAACATTCAGTACTTC.

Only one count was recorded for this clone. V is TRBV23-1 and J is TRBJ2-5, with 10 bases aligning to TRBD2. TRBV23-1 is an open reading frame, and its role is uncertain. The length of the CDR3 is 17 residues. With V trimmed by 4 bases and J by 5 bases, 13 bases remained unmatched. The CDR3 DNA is TGCGCCAGCAGTCCCCCTACTAGCGGGAACTCTTCGGAGACCCAGTACTTC. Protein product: CASSPPTSGNSSETQYF.